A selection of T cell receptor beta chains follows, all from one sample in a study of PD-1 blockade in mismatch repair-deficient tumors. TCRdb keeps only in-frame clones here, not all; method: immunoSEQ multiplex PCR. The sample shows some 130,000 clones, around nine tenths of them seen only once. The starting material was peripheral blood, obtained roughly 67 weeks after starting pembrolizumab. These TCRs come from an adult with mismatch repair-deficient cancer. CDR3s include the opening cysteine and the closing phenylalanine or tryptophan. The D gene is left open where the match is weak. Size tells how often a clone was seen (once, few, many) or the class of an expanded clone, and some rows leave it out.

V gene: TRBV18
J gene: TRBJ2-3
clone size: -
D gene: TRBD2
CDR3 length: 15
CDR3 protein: CASFLTSGSTDTQYF
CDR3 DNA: TGTGCCAGCTTTCTGACTAGCGGGAGCACAGATACGCAGTATTTT

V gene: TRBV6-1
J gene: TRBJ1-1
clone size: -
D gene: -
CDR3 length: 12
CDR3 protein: CASSEPTLGAFF
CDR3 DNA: TGTGCCAGCAGTGAACCAACGCTTGGAGCTTTCTTT

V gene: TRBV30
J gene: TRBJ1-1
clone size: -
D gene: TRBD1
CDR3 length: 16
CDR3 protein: CAWSARDRVGNTEAFF
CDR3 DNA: TGTGCCTGGAGCGCCCGGGACAGGGTTGGGAACACTGAAGCTTTCTTT

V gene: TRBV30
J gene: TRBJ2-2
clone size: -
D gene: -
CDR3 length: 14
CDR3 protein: CAWSGSAHTGELFF
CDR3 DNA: TGTGCCTGGAGTGGATCAGCGCACACCGGGGAGCTGTTTTTT

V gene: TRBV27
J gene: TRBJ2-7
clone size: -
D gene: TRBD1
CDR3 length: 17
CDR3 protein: CASSPWGWTGGHYEQYF
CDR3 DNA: TGTGCCAGCAGTCCTTGGGGCTGGACAGGGGGTCACTACGAGCAGTACTTC

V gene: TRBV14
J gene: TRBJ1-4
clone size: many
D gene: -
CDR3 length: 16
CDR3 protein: CASSQDWGATNEKLFF
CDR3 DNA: TGTGCCAGCAGCCAAGATTGGGGGGCAACTAATGAAAAACTGTTTTTT

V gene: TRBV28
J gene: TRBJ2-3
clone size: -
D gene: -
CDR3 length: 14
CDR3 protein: CASSLSGVPDTQYF
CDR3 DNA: TGTGCCAGCAGTTTATCAGGAGTCCCAGATACGCAGTATTTT

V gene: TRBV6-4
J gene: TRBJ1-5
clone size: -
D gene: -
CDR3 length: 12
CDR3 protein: CASSDVPQPQHF
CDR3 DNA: TGTGCCAGCAGTGACGTTCCTCAGCCCCAGCATTTT

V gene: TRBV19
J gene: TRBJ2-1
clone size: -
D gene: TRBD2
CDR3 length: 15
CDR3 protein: CASSPKREYYNEQFF
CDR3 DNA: TGTGCCAGTAGTCCCAAGCGGGAGTATTACAATGAGCAGTTCTTC

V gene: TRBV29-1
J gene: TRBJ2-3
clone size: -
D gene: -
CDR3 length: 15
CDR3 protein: CSVENNTLYTDTQYF
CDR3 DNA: TGCAGCGTTGAAAACAACACGCTCTACACAGATACGCAGTATTTT

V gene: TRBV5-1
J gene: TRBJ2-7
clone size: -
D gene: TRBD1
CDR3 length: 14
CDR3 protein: CASSQWGQPYEQYF
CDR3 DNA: TGCGCCAGCAGCCAGTGGGGACAGCCCTACGAGCAGTACTTC

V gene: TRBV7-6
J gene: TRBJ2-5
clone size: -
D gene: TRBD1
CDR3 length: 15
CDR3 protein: CASSLYGTGQETQYF
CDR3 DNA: TGTGCCAGCAGCTTATACGGGACAGGGCAAGAGACCCAGTACTTC

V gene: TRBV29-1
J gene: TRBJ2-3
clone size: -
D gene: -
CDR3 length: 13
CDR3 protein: CSVDGVLADTQYF
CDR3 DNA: TGCAGCGTTGACGGGGTTTTGGCAGATACGCAGTATTTT

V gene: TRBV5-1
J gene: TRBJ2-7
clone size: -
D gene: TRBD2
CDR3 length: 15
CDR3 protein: CASSPVAGGPYEQYF
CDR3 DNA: TGCGCCAGCAGCCCTGTAGCGGGAGGGCCCTACGAGCAGTACTTC

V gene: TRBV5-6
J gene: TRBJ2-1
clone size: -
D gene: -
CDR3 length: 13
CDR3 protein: CASSSLQDNEQFF
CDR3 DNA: TGTGCCAGCAGCTCACTACAGGACAATGAGCAGTTCTTC

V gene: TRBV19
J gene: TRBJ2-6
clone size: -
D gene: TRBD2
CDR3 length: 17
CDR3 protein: CASSIAAGGSGANVLTF
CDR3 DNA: TGTGCCAGTAGTATAGCTGCGGGAGGCTCTGGGGCCAACGTCCTGACTTTC

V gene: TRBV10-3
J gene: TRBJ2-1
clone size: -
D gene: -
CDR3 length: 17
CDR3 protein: CAISETSPHSISNEQFF
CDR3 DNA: TGTGCCATCAGTGAGACTAGCCCTCATTCTATATCCAATGAGCAGTTCTTC

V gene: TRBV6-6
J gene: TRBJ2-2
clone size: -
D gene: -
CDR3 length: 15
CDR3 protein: CATGGSTGNTGELFF
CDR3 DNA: TGTGCCACAGGGGGGTCGACAGGGAACACCGGGGAGCTGTTTTTT

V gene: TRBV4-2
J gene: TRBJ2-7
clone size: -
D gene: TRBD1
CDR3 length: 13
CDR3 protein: CASSSGTAYEQYF
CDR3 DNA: TGTGCCAGCAGCTCCGGGACAGCCTACGAGCAGTACTTC

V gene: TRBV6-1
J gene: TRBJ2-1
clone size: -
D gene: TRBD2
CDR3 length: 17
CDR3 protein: CASSAGTSGSWDNEQFF
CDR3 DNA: TGTGCCAGCAGTGCCGGGACTAGCGGGAGCTGGGACAATGAGCAGTTCTTC